These 24 T cell receptor beta chains were all obtained from the same sample, sequenced in a study of post-analysis software for immune sequencing data. Study results and caveats: A handful of TRBV segments appeared more often in patients than in controls, and TRBV5-6, TRBV5-1 and TRBV20-1 were among these.

Which antigens these TCRs recognize remains unknown. Prepared libraries of TCR beta cDNA carried unique molecular identifiers. A single record per CDR3 protein comes from TCRdb applying MiXCR to the PCR reads. The repertoire has 450,000 to 650,000 distinct CDR3 sequences, about 40% of them found once; the top ten carry over 1.5%. Sample: blood. All receptors derive from a girl aged 5-17 years with multiple sclerosis.

This clonotype was picked up a small number of times. The chain has TRBV5-1 and TRBJ1-6; perhaps TRBD1 as D (5 bases). Trimming shortened V by 0 bases and J by 9 bases, and 13 bases separated the two germline ends. This CDR3 spans 15 amino acids. Per the germline V gene, CDR1 is SGHRS and CDR2 is YFSETQ. Here the CDR3 reads CASSLADRTTSPLHF. In nucleotides, the CDR3 is TGCGCCAGCAGCTTGGCCGACAGAACCACTTCACCCCTCCACTTT.

The V gene is TRBV4-1, the J gene TRBJ2-5; 10 bases align to TRBD2. The CDR3 has 17 residues. Trimming took 1 base from V and 1 from J; bases not matched to a gene: 6. CDR1 and CDR2 from the germline V gene are MGHRA and YSYEKL. The CDR3 sequence: CASSQGSGRECQETQYF. DNA of the CDR3: TGCGCCAGCAGCCAAGGAAGCGGGAGGGAATGCCAAGAGACCCAGTACTTC.

The chain joins TRBV12-3 or TRBV12-4 to TRBJ2-3, with TRBD2 matching over 8 bases. The CDR3 runs to 16 residues. V trimming: 5 bases; J trimming: 2 bases; junction bases outside the gene matches: 9. CDR3 region: CASSLQSGSPTDTQYF. The DNA of the CDR3 is TGTGCCAGCAGTCTACAGAGCGGGAGCCCCACAGATACGCAGTATTTT.

Worth noting for this clonotype: At one boundary the junction diverges from the germline segment, which might be a read error. This chain links TRBV12-3 or TRBV12-4 with TRBJ2-1; 13 nucleotides match TRBD2. The CDR3 has 18 amino acids. The CDR3 sequence is CAGSPGLAGFAPSHEQFF. CDR3 coding DNA: TGTGCCGGCAGTCCGGGACTAGCGGGATTTGCCCCGAGTCATGAGCAGTTCTTC.

The J gene is TRBJ2-1, the V gene TRBV6-5; TRBD2 matches at 8 bases. The length of the CDR3 is 14 residues. Germline loops: CDR1 MNHEY, CDR2 SVGAGI. V trimming: 6 bases; J trimming: 5 bases; junction bases outside the gene matches: 6. The DNA for the CDR3 is TGTGCCAGCAGAACGGGAGGGACACACAATGAGCAGTTCTTC. Its protein is CASRTGGTHNEQFF.

This clonotype was detected a few times. This chain links TRBV12-3 or TRBV12-4 with TRBJ2-4, with D perhaps TRBD1 (6 bases). Trimming cost V 7 bases and J 1 base, with 11 bases left between them. The length of the CDR3 is 14 residues. The CDR3 nucleotides are TGTGCCAGCATTACAGACAGGGCCAAAAACATTCAGTACTTC. It translates to CASITDRAKNIQYF.

The chain employs TRBV5-1 and TRBJ2-7; D is undetermined. Trimming cost V 3 bases and J 0 bases, with 10 bases left between them. The CDR3 loop spans 14 amino acids. CDR1 is SGHRS, CDR2 YFSETQ, per germline. CDR3 nucleotides: TGCGCCAGCAGCTCCGCTGGTCTCTCCTACGAGCAGTACTTC. Protein: CASSSAGLSYEQYF.

This chain uses TRBV7-9 with TRBJ2-7; possible D gene TRBD1, 6 bases. V lost 4 bases and J 3 bases, leaving 16 bases between the germline ends. The CDR3 length is 15 residues. CDR1 is SEHNR and CDR2 is FQNEAQ in the germline V gene (reference sequence). The CDR3 bases are TGTGCCAGCAGCTCGAGCTACAGGGCGGACTACGAGCAGTACTTC. Translation gives CASSSSYRADYEQYF. The variable domain in full, with the rest retrieved from reference TRBV7-9 and TRBJ2-7, is DTGVSQNPRHKITKRGQNVTFRCDPISEHNRLYWYRQTLGQGPEFLTYFQNEAQLEKSRLLSDRFSAERPKGSFSTLEIQRTEQGDSAMYLCASSSSYRADYEQYFGPGTRLTVT.

This chain uses TRBV20-1 with TRBJ1-2; no clear D. The CDR3 sequence is 14 residues long. The germline V gene has CDR1 DFQATT and CDR2 SNEGSKA (reference sequence). Trimming removed 5 bases from V and 2 bases from J, with 15 bases in between. The CDR3, as DNA: TGCAGTGCTCCCTGGGAAGGGAGGAACTATGGCTACACCTTC. This codes for CSAPWEGRNYGYTF.

This clonotype was counted between two and nine times. This sequence joins TRBV9 and TRBJ2-5, with TRBD2 matching over 14 bases. Germline lookup yields CDR1 SGDLS and CDR2 YYNGEE. The V gene end was trimmed by 3 bases and the J gene end by 11 bases; junction bases not matched to a gene: 12. CDR3 size: 16 residues. The CDR3 reads CASSGTGTSGSREQYF. CDR3 DNA sequence: TGTGCCAGCAGCGGAACCGGGACTAGCGGGAGTAGGGAGCAGTACTTC.

The CDR3 region is CASSFVEGVEQPQHF. Written as DNA, the CDR3 is TGTGCCAGCAGTTTCGTTGAGGGAGTCGAGCAGCCCCAGCATTTT. The rearrangement uses TRBV12-3 or TRBV12-4 and TRBJ1-5; D not certain. The CDR3 has 15 amino acids. Trimming took 3 bases from V and 7 from J, leaving 16 bases between them.

The sample holds a few counts of this clonotype. The rearrangement joins TRBV14 to TRBJ2-3; TRBD2 agrees at 9 bases. The CDR3 spans 16 residues. Germline CDR1 and CDR2: SGHDN and FVKESK. Trimming removed 5 bases from V and 2 bases from J; junction bases left unmatched: 8. The CDR3 here is CASSNGLAQVTDTQYF. In nucleotides, the CDR3 is TGTGCCAGCAGCAACGGACTAGCGCAGGTCACAGATACGCAGTATTTT.

CDR3 region: CASSLSPLNGGGYEQYF. The CDR3 nucleotides are TGTGCCAGCAGCTTAAGCCCCCTAAACGGCGGGGGCTACGAGCAGTACTTC. The V gene is TRBV7-8, the J gene TRBJ2-5; 7 bases are shared with TRBD2. With the DNA end fitting TRBJ2-7 better, the J assignment may be wrong. Germline-derived CDR1 and CDR2 are SGHVS and FQNEAQ. The CDR3 totals 17 residues.

Turning to this clonotype: A junction end diverges from the germline sequence, so it may reflect a read error. J is TRBJ2-3 and V is TRBV10-3; D is perhaps TRBD1 or TRBD2 (6 bases each). The CDR3 has 17 residues. Germline V gene lookup returns CDR1 ENHRY and CDR2 SYGVKD. CDR3 in DNA: TGTACCATCAGTGATGGGGGAAGTGGGGGGCAGTTAGATACGCAGTATTTT. Translated, it gives CTISDGGSGGQLDTQYF.

The genes are TRBV20-1 and TRBJ2-4; tentatively, D is TRBD1 (6 bases). The CDR3 is 14 residues long. The V gene lost 0 bases and the J gene lost 7 bases, with 13 bases spanning the gap. From germline, CDR1 is DFQATT and CDR2 SNEGSKA (reference sequence). This CDR3 reads CSARDWAGVNIQYF. The CDR3, as DNA: TGCAGTGCTAGAGATTGGGCAGGGGTGAACATTCAGTACTTC.

The chain has TRBV7-9 and TRBJ2-5; 7 bases line up with TRBD2. The J call could be wrong; TRBJ2-7 is a better fit for the DNA end. The CDR3 is 15 amino acids. Germline V lookup: CDR1 SEHNR, CDR2 FQNEAQ (reference sequence). The CDR3 nucleotides are TGTGCCAGCAGCCCACGGTCTAGCGGTACCTACGAGCAGTACTTC. It translates to CASSPRSSGTYEQYF.

This rearrangement joins TRBV3-1 to TRBJ2-3; no clear D gene. CDR1 LGHDT and CDR2 YNNKEL come from the germline V gene (reference sequence). The CDR3 has 15 amino acids. V gave up 4 bases and J gave up 4 bases, with 15 bases separating them. CDR3 DNA sequence: TGTGCCAGCAGCCGCAGGACCCAGTTGGCAGATACGCAGTATTTT. Translated: CASSRRTQLADTQYF.

V is TRBV6-5 and J is TRBJ2-1; 10 nucleotides line up with TRBD2. Looked up from germline, CDR1 is MNHEY and CDR2 is SVGAGI. The V segment lost 6 bases and the J segment 9 bases; nucleotides outside the gene matches: 8. The CDR3 has 14 amino acids. The DNA of the CDR3 is TGTGCCAGCAGCCCCCAGCGGGGGGGTTTTGAGCAGTTCTTC. Translation gives CASSPQRGGFEQFF.

This clonotype appeared a few times. This chain uses TRBV7-8 with TRBJ2-7; TRBD2 agrees at 12 bases. There are 17 residues in the CDR3. Germline trimming cut 1 base from V and 2 bases from J; bases unmatched to any gene: 6. Looked up from germline, CDR1 is SGHVS and CDR2 is FQNEAQ. CDR3 sequence reads: CASSLGGLAGITYEQYF. The CDR3 DNA reads TGTGCCAGCAGCTTAGGGGGACTAGCGGGTATAACCTACGAGCAGTACTTC.

This sequence joins TRBV6-6 and TRBJ1-1; D remains ambiguous. V shed 0 bases and J shed 5 bases, with 7 bases lying between them. Germline V gene data show CDR1 as MNHNY and CDR2 as SVGAGI (reference sequence). This CDR3 is 13 amino acids long. The CDR3: CASSYSLTTEAFF. DNA for the CDR3: TGTGCCAGCAGTTACTCGCTGACTACTGAAGCTTTCTTT.

CDR3 amino acids: CAISGGTDYNQPQHF. CDR3 nucleotide sequence: TGTGCCATCAGCGGGGGGACAGACTACAATCAGCCCCAGCATTTT. The chain uses TRBV10-3 and TRBJ1-5, with 7 bases identical to TRBD1. CDR3 length: 15 residues. V lost 6 bases to trimming and J lost 3 bases; unmatched junction nucleotides: 8. Germline lookup yields CDR1 ENHRY and CDR2 SYGVKD.

The chain employs TRBV5-1 and TRBJ2-3; D remains unclear. Germline CDR1 and CDR2: SGHRS and YFSETQ. The ends were cut back, 5 bases at V and 6 bases at J, with 16 bases in the middle. The CDR3 runs to 14 residues. The DNA of the CDR3 is TGCGCCAGCAGACCCGCCCTGGGGTTGGATACGCAGTATTTT. It yields the protein CASRPALGLDTQYF.

The rearrangement uses TRBV2 and TRBJ1-4, with D possibly being TRBD1 (6 bases). The CDR3 is 15 residues long. Germline V lookup: CDR1 SNHLY, CDR2 FYNNEI. The V end lost 6 bases, the J end lost 0 bases, and 11 bases lay between the germline ends. The CDR3 DNA reads as TGTGCCAGCAGGAGGGACACCTCAACTAATGAAAAACTGTTTTTT. Translation gives CASRRDTSTNEKLFF.

This clonotype was observed a few times. The J gene is TRBJ2-7, the V gene TRBV12-3 or TRBV12-4; 10 nucleotides agree with TRBD1. The CDR3 length is 14 residues. The junction had 3 bases not matched to a gene; V was cut back by 1 base and J by 6 bases. The CDR3 DNA is TGTGCCAGCAGTTTAGGGGACAGGGGTGGCGAGCAGTACTTC. Protein sequence: CASSLGDRGGEQYF.